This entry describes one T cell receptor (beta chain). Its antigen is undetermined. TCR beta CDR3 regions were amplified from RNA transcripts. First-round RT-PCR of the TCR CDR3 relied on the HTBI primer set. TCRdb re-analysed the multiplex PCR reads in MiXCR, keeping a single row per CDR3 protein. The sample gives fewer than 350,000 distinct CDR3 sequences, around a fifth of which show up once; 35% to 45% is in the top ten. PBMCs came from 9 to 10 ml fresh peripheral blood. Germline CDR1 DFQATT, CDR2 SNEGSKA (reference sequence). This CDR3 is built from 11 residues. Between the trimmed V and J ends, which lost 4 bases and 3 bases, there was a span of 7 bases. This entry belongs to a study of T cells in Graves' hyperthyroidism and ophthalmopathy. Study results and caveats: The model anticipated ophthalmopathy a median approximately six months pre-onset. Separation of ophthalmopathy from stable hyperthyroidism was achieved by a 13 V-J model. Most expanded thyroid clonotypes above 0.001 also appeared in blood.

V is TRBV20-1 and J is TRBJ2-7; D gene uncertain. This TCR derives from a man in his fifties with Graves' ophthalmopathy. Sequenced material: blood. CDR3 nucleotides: TGCAGTGCTAATCGGATCTACGAGCAGTACTTC. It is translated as CSANRIYEQYF.